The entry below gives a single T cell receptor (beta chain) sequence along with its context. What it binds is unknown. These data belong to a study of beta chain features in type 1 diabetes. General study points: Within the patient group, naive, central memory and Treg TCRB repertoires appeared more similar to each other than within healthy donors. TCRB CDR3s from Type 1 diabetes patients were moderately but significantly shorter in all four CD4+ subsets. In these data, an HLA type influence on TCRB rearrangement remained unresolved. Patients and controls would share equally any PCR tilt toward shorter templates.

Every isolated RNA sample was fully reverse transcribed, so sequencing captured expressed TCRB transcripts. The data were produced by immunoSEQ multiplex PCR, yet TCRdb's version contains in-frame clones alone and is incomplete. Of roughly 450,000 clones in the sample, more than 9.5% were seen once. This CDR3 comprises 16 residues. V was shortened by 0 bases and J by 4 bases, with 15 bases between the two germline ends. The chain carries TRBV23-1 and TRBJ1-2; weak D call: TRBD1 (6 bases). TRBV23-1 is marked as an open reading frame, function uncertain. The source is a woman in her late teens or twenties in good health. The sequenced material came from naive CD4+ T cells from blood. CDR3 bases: TGCGCCAGCAGTCAATCATTCCGGGGACACCCCTATGGCTACACCTTC. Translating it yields CASSQSFRGHPYGYTF.